This T cell receptor (beta chain) was identified in a study of Tregs in tolerant kidney transplant recipients. The repertoire was sequenced with immunoSEQ multiplex PCR; TCRdb's copy has only in-frame clones and lacks some. The sample includes 100,000 to 120,000 clones, nearly 90% of them seen just once. The CDR3 contains 16 residues. Germline CDR1 is SGHRS and CDR2 is YFSETQ. The V segment lost 0 bases and the J segment 4 bases; nucleotides outside the gene matches: 7. This clone was seen only once. The TCR was taken from a human donor who received a combined kidney and bone marrow transplant. Sequenced material: CD4+ T cells from blood, taken before the transplant. The chain joins TRBV5-1 to TRBJ2-1, with TRBD2 identical over 7 bases. The CDR3 DNA reads TGCGCCAGCAGCTTGGTTTCTAGCGGTAAATACAATGAGCAGTTCTTC. Protein: CASSLVSSGKYNEQFF.